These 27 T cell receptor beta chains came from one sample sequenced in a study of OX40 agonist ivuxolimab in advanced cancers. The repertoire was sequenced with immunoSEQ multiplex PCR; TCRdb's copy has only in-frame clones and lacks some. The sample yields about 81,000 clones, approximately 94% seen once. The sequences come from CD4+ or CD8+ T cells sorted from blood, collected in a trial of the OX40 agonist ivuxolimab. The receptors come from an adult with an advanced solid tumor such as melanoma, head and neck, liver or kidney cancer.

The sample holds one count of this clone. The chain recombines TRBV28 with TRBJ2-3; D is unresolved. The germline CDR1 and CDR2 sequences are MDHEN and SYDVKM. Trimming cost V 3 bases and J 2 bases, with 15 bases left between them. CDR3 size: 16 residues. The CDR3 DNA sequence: TGTGCCAGCAGTTTCGGGTCCTTAGGGAACACAGATACGCAGTATTTT. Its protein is CASSFGSLGNTDTQYF.

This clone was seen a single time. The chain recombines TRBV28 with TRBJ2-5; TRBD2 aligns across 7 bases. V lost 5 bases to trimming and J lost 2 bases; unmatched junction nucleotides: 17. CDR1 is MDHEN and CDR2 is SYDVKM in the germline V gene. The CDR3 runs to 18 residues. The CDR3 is CASSPSDPMAGEQETQYF. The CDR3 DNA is TGTGCCAGCAGTCCCTCCGATCCAATGGCGGGGGAACAAGAGACCCAGTACTTC.

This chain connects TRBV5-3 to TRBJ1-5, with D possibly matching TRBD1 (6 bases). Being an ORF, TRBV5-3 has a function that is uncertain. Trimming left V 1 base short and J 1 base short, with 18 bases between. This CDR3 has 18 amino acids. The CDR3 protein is CARSLIYPLRGSNQPQHF. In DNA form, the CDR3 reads TGTGCCAGAAGCTTGATATATCCGTTAAGGGGGAGCAATCAGCCCCAGCATTTT.

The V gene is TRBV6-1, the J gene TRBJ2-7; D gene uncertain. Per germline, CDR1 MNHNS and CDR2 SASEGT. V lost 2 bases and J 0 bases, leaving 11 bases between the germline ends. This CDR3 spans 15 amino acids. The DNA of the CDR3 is TGTGCCAGCAGTGAAATATGGCTTCCCTCCTACGAGCAGTACTTC. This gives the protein CASSEIWLPSYEQYF.

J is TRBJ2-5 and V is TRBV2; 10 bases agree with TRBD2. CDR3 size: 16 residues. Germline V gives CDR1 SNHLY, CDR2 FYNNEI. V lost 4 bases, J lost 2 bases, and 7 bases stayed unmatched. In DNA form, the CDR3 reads TGTGCCAGCAGTGTACCTAGCGGGAGAAATCAAGAGACCCAGTACTTC. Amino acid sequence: CASSVPSGRNQETQYF.

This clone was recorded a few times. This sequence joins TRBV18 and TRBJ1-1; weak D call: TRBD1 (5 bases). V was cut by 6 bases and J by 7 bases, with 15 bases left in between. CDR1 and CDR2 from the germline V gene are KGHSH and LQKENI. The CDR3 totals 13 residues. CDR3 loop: CASSPDDSNEAFF. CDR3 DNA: TGTGCCAGCTCCCCAGATGACAGTAATGAAGCTTTCTTT.

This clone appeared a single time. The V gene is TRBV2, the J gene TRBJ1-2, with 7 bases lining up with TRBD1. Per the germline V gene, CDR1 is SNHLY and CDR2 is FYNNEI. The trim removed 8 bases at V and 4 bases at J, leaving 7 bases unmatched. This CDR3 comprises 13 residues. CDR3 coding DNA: TGTGCCAGCGGCCACAGGGGAGGCTATGGCTACACCTTC. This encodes CASGHRGGYGYTF.

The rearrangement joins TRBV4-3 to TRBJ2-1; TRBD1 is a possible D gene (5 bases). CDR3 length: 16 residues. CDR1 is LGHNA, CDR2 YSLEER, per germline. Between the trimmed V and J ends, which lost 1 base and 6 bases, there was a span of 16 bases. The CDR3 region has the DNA TGCGCCAGCAGCCAAGGTGGGGCGGCCCCTCCCAATGAGCAGTTCTTC. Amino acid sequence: CASSQGGAAPPNEQFF.

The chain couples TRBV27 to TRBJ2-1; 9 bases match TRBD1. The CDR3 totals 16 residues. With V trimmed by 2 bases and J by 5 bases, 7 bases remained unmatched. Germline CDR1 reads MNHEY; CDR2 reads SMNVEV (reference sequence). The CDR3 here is CASSLTWTGAHNEQFF. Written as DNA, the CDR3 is TGTGCCAGCAGTTTAACGTGGACAGGGGCGCACAATGAGCAGTTCTTC.

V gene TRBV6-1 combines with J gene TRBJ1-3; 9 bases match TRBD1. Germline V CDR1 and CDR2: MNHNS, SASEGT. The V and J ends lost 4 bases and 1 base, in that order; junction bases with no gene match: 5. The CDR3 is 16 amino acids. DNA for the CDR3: TGTGCCAGCAGTGGGGACAGGGTTTGGTCTGGAAACACCATATATTTT. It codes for CASSGDRVWSGNTIYF.

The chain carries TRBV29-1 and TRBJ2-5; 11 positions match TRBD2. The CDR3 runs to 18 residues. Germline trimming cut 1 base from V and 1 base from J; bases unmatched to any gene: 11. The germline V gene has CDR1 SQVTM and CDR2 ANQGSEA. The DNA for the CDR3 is TGCAGCGTTGAAGCAGTAGCGGGGGGGCCTCAGTCCCAAGAGACCCAGTACTTC. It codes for CSVEAVAGGPQSQETQYF.

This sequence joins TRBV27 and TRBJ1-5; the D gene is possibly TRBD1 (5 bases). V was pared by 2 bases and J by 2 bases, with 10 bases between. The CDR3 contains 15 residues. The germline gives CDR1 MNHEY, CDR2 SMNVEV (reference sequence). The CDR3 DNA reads TGTGCCAGCAGTTTAGGGGGGGTGGGCAATCAGCCCCAGCATTTT. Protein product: CASSLGGVGNQPQHF.

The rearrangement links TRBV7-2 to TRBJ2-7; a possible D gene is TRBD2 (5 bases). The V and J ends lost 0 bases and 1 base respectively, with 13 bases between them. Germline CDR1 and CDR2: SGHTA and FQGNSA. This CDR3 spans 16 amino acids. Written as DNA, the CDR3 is TGTGCCAGCAGCTTAGCGCGGGTAGCGCCTTCCTACGAGCAGTACTTC. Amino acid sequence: CASSLARVAPSYEQYF.

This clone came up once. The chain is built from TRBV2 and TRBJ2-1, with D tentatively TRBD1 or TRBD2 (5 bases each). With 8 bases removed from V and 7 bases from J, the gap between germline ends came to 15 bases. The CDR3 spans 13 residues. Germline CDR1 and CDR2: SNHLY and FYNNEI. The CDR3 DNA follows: TGTGCCAGCTCAGGGACCGTCGGTAATGAGCAGTTCTTC. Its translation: CASSGTVGNEQFF.

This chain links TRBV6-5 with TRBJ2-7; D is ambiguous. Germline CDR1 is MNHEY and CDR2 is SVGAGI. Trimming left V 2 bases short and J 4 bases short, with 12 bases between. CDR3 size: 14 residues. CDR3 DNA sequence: TGTGCCAGCAGTTACAGGACCAGAGATTACGAGCAGTACTTC. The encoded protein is CASSYRTRDYEQYF.

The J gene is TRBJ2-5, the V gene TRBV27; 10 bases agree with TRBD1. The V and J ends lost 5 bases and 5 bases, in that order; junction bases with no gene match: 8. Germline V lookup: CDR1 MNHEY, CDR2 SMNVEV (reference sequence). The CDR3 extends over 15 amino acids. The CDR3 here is CASSPWTGGRETQYF. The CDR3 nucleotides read TGTGCCAGCAGTCCGTGGACAGGGGGGCGTGAGACCCAGTACTTC.

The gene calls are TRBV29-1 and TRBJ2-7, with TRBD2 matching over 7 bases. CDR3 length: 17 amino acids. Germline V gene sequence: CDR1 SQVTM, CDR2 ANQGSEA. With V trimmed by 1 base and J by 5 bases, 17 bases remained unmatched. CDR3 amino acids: CSVEVGQPAGVLHEQYF. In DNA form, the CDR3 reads TGCAGCGTTGAAGTGGGCCAGCCGGCGGGGGTTCTCCACGAGCAGTACTTC.

The CDR3 sequence: CASSQVGDSYEQYF. The CDR3 DNA is TGCGCCAGCAGCCAAGTCGGGGACTCCTACGAGCAGTACTTC. V is TRBV4-3 and J is TRBJ2-7; perhaps TRBD2 as D (5 bases). The CDR3 is made up of 14 amino acids. V was pared by 1 base and J by 0 bases, with 7 bases between. Germline lookup yields CDR1 LGHNA and CDR2 YSLEER.

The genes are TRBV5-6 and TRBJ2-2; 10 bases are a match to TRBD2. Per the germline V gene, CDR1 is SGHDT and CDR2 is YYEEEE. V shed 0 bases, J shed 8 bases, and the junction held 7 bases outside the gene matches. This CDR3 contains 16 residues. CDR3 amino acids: CASSLALAGAWGELFF. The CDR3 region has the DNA TGTGCCAGCAGCTTGGCCCTAGCGGGGGCCTGGGGGGAGCTGTTTTTT.

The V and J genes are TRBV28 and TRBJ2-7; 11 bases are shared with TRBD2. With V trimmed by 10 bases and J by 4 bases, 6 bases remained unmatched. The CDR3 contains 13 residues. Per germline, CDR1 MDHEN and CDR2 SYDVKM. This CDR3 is CATRLAGSYEQYF. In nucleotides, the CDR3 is TGTGCCACACGACTAGCGGGATCGTACGAGCAGTACTTC.

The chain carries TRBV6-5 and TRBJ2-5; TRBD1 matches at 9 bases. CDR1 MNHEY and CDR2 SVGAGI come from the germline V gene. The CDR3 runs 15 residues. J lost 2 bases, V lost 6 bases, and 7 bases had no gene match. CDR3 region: CASSPGQGKQETQYF. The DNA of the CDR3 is TGTGCCAGCAGCCCTGGACAGGGGAAGCAAGAGACCCAGTACTTC.

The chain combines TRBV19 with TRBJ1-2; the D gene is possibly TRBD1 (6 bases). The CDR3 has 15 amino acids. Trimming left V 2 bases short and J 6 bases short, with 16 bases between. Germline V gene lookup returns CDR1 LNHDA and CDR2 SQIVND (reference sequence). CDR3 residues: CASSITAGEVDGYTF. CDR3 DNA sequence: TGTGCCAGTAGTATAACGGCAGGGGAGGTGGATGGCTACACCTTC.

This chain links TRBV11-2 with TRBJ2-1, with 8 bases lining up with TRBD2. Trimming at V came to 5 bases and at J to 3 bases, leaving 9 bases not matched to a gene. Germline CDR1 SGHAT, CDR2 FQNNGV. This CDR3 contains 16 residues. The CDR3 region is CASSTPLAVDYNEQFF. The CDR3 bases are TGTGCCAGCAGCACCCCACTAGCGGTTGACTACAATGAGCAGTTCTTC.

CDR3 bases: TGTGCCAGCAGTTACGCGAGGGACAGGGTAAGAAAGCAGTACTTC. Protein: CASSYARDRVRKQYF. The chain recombines TRBV6-5 with TRBJ2-7; 9 bases map to TRBD1. J gave up 8 bases and V 2 bases, and 10 bases lay outside the gene matches. The CDR3 is 15 amino acids. Germline V gene sequence: CDR1 MNHEY, CDR2 SVGAGI.

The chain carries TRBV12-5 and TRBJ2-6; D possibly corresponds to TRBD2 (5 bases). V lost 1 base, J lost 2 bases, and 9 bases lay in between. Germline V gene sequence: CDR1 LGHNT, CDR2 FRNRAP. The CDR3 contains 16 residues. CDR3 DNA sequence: TGTGCTAGTGGTTTGGACGGACTGGCTGGGGCCAACGTCCTGACTTTC. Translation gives CASGLDGLAGANVLTF.

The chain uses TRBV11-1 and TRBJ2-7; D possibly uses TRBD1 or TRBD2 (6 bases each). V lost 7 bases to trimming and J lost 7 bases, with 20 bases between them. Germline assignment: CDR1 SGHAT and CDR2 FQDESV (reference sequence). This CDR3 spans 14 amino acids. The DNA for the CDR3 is TGTGCCAGCAACTATGGGGGGCCGGGGGAGGAGCAGTACTTC. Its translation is CASNYGGPGEEQYF. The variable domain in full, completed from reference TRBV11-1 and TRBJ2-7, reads EAEVAQSPRYKITEKSQAVAFWCDPISGHATLYWYRQILGQGPELLVQFQDESVVDDSQLPKDRFSAERLKGVDSTLKIQPAELGDSAMYLCASNYGGPGEEQYFGPGTRLTVT.

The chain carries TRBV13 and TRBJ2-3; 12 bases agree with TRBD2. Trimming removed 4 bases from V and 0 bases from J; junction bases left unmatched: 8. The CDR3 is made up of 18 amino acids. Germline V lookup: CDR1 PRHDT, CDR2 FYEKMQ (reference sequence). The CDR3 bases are TGTGCCAGCAGCTCCGCTAGCGGGAGGGCCCCTAGCACAGATACGCAGTATTTT. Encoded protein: CASSSASGRAPSTDTQYF.